Reported below is one T cell receptor beta chain. Antigen specificity is unknown. Sequencing was performed with immunoSEQ multiplex PCR; in TCRdb, only in-frame clones are kept and a portion is missing. There are 100,000 to 120,000 clones in the sample; around 95% occur only once, and 0.67% lies in the top ten. The data originate from a study of cytomegalovirus exposure and HLA in healthy donors. The CDR3 runs 14 residues. Trimming left V 6 bases short and J 8 bases short, with 17 bases between. The germline V gene has CDR1 MNHEY and CDR2 SMNVEV (reference sequence). General study results and limits: In the 130 or so validation repertoires, a later analysis found that first-cohort TCR clusters tended to co-occur. As was reported, the classifier diagnosed cytomegalovirus status with high specificity and sensitivity. The study designated 150 or so TCR beta chains cytomegalovirus-associated. In vitro testing confirmed a few CMV-associated chains as specific for CMV antigens.

The chain links TRBV27 to TRBJ1-5; possible D gene TRBD1, 6 bases. Sequenced: PBMCs. This TCR derives from a woman under 30 in good health and CMV-seronegative. CDR3 bases: TGTGCCAGCAGCCCTCAGGGGAGATTAAAGCCCCAGCATTTT. Translating it yields CASSPQGRLKPQHF.